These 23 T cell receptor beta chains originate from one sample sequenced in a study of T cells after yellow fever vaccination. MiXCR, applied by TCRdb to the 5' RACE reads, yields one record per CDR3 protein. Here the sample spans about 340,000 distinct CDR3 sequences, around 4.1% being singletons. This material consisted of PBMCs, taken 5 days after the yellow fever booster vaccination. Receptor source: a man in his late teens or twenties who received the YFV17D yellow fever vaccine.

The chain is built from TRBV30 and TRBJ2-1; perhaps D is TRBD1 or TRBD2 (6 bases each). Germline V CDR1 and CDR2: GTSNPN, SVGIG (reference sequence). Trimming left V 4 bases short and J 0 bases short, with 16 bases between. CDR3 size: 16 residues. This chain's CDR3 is CAWTYGGRSSYNEQFF. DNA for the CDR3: TGTGCCTGGACGTATGGGGGGCGAAGCTCCTACAATGAGCAGTTCTTC.

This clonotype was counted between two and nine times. Here the CDR3 reads CSARDASGTSQETQYF. CDR3 nucleotides: TGCAGTGCTAGAGATGCTAGCGGGACCTCTCAAGAGACCCAGTACTTC. The chain recombines TRBV20-1 with TRBJ2-5; 9 bases agree with TRBD2. The germline V gene encodes CDR1 DFQATT and CDR2 SNEGSKA (reference sequence). Germline trimming cut 0 bases from V and 2 bases from J; bases unmatched to any gene: 7. This CDR3 region has 16 residues.

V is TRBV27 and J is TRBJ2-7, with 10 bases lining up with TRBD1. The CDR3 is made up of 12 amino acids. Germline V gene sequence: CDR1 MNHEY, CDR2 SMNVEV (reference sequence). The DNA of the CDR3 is TGCACCAGCAGTCGGGACAGGGGCGAGCAGTACGTC. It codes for CTSSRDRGEQYV.

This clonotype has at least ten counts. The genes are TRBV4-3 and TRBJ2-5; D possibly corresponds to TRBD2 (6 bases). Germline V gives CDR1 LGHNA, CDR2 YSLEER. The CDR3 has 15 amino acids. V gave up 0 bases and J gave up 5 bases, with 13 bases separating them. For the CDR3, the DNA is TGCGCCAGCAGCCAAGAATGGAGGGAGATGGAGACCCAGTACTTC. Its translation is CASSQEWREMETQYF.

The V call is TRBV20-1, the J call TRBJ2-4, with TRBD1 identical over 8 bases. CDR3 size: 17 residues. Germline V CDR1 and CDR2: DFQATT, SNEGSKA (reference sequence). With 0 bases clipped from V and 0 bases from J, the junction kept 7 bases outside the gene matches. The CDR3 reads CSARDGTGPLAKNIQYF. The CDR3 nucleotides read TGCAGTGCTAGAGACGGGACAGGTCCCTTAGCCAAAAACATTCAGTACTTC.

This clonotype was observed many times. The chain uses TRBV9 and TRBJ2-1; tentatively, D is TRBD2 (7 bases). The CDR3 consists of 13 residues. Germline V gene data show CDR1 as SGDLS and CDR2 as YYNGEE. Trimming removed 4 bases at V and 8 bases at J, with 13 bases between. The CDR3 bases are TGTGCCAGCAGCTCAGAGGGGGGGTATGAGCAGTTCTTC. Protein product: CASSSEGGYEQFF.

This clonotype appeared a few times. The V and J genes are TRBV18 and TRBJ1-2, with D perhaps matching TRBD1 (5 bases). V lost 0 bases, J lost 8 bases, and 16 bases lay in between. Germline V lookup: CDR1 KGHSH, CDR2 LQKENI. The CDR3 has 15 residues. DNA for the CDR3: TGTGCCAGCTCACCACCGTCCGGGGACCAGGGCGGCTACACCTTC. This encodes CASSPPSGDQGGYTF.

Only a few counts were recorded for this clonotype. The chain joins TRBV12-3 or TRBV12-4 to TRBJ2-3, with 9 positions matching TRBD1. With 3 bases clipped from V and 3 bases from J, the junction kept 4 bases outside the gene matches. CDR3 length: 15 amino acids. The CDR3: CASSFLGQGTDTQYF. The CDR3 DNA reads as TGTGCCAGCAGTTTCTTGGGACAGGGTACAGATACGCAGTATTTT.

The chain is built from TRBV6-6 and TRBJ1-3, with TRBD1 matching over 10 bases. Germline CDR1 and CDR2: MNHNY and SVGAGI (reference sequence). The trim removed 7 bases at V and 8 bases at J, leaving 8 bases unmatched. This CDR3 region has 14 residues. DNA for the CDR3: TGTGCCAGCAAAATCCGGGGACAGGGGTACACCATATATTTT. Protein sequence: CASKIRGQGYTIYF.

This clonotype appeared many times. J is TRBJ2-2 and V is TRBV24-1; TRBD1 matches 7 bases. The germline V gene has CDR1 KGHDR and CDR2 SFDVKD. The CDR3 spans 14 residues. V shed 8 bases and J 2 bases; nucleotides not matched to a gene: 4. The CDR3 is CATTGDRNTGELFF. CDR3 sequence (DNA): TGTGCCACCACCGGGGACAGAAACACCGGGGAGCTGTTTTTT.

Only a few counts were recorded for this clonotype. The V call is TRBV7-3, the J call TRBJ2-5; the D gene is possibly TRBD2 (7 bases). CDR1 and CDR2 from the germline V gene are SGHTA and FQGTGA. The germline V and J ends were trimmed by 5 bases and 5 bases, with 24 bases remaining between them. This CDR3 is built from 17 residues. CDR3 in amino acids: CASSDGRGGSGGETQYF. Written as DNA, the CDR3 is TGTGCCAGCAGCGATGGAAGGGGGGGCTCAGGTGGGGAGACCCAGTACTTC. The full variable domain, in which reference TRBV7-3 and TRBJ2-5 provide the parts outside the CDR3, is GAGVSQTPSNKVTEKGKYVELRCDPISGHTALYWYRQSLGQGPEFLIYFQGTGAADDSGLPNDRFFAVRPEGSVSTLKIQRTERGDSAVYLCASSDGRGGSGGETQYFGPGTRLLVL.

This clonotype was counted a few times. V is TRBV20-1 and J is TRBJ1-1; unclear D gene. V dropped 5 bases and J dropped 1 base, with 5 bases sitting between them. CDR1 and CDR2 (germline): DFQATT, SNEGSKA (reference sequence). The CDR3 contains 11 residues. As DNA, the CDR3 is TGCAGTGCTGTTAAGAACACTGAAGCTTTCTTT. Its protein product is CSAVKNTEAFF.

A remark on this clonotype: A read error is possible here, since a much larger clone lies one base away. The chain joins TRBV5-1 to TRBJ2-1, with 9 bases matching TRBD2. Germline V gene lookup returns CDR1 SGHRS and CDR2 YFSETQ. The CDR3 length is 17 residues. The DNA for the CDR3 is TGCGCCAGCAGCCCCCTGGTGTTAGCGGGGGATGGAGGTGAGCAGCTCTTC. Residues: CASSPLVLAGDGGEQLF.

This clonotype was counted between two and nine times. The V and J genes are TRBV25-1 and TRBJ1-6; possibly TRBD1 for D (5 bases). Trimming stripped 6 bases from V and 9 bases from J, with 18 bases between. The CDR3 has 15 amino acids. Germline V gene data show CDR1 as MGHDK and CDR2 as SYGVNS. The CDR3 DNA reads TGTGCCAGCAGCCCTGCGGGGCGGATGAGTTCACCCCTCCACTTT. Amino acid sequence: CASSPAGRMSSPLHF.

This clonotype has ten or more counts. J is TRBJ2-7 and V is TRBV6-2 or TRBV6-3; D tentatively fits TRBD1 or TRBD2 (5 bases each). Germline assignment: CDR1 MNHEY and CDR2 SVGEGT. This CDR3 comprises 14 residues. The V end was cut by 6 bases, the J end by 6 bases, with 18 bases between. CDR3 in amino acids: CASRWDRSQGEQYF. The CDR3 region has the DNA TGTGCCAGCAGGTGGGACCGCTCTCAGGGCGAGCAGTACTTC.

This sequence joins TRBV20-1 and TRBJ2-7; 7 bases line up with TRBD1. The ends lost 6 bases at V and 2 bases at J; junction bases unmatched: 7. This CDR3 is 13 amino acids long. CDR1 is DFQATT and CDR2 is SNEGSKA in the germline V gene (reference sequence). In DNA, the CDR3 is TGCAGTGCACCGAAGGGACAGACCTACGAGCAGTACTTC. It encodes CSAPKGQTYEQYF.

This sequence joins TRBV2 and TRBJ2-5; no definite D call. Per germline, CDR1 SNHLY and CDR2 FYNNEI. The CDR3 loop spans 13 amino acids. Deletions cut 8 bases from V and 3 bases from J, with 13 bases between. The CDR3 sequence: CASSWGREETQYF. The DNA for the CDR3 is TGTGCCAGCTCTTGGGGTCGGGAAGAGACCCAGTACTTC.

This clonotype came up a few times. This chain's CDR3 is CASSPPGGLKEKLFF. CDR3 nucleotide sequence: TGTGCCAGCAGCCCTCCGGGCGGGCTTAAAGAAAAACTGTTTTTT. This chain links TRBV7-2 with TRBJ1-4; D ambiguous. CDR1 is SGHTA, CDR2 FQGNSA, per germline. The CDR3 loop spans 15 amino acids. V was trimmed by 5 bases and J by 8 bases, leaving 18 bases between them.

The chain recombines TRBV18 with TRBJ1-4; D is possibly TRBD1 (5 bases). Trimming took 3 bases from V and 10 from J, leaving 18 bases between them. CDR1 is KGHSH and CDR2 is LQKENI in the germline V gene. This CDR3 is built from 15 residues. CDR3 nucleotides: TGTGCCAGCTCACCCCCCGGGGGTGTTTCTCGAAAACTGTTTTTT. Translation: CASSPPGGVSRKLFF.

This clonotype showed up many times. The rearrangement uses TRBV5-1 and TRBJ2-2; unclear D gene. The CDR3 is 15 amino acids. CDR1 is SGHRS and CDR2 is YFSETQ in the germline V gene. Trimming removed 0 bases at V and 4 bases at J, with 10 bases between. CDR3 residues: CASSLAPLSTGELFF. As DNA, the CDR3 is TGCGCCAGCAGCTTGGCTCCGCTGAGCACCGGGGAGCTGTTTTTT.

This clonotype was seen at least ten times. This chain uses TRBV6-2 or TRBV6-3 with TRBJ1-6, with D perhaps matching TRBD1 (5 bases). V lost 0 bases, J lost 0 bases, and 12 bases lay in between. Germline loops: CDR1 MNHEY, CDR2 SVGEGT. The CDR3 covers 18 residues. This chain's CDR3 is CASSYSSGASSYNSPLHF. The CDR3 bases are TGTGCCAGCAGTTACTCATCCGGGGCAAGCTCCTATAATTCACCCCTCCACTTT.

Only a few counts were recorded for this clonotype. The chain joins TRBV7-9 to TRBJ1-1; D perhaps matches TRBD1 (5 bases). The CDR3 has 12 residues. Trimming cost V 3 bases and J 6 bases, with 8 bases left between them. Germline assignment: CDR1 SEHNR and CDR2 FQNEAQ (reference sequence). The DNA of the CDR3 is TGTGCCAGCAGCTTTGGCAGGGCTGAAGCTTTCTTT. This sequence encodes CASSFGRAEAFF.

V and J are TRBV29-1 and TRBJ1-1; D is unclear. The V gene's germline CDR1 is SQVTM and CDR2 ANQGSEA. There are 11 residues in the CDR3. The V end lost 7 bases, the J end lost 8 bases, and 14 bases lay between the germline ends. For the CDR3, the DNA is TGCAGCGCGGCCTTTGCGCACGAAGCTTTCTTT. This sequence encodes CSAAFAHEAFF.